This TCR beta chain derives from a study of shared clonotypes between healthy human individuals. Study-wide findings and caveats: Though the depth was large, rarefaction showed that sorted-subset sequencing was incomplete.

For this clone: The antigen remains undetermined.

Profiled with immunoSEQ multiplex PCR; TCRdb holds only in-frame clones, not every one. Altogether 2 million to 2.5 million clones are present, approximately 90% being singletons, with the ten largest covering approximately 0.41%. The sequencing sample was made of naive CD4+ T cells from PBMCs. This sample's subset: CD45RA+ positively selected. This clonotype was sampled from a man aged 18 to 35 in good health. Some clones in this sample may be carry-over from other donors' samples.

The CDR3 DNA reads as TGTGCCAGCTCACCAGTCCCGGGACAGGGGGGTACCGGGTATGGCTACACCTTC. Amino acids: CASSPVPGQGGTGYGYTF. The V and J genes are TRBV18 and TRBJ1-2, with 11 positions matching TRBD1. The CDR3 is 18 amino acids. Germline V lookup: CDR1 KGHSH, CDR2 LQKENI. Trimming at V came to 2 bases and at J to 5 bases, leaving 13 bases not matched to a gene.